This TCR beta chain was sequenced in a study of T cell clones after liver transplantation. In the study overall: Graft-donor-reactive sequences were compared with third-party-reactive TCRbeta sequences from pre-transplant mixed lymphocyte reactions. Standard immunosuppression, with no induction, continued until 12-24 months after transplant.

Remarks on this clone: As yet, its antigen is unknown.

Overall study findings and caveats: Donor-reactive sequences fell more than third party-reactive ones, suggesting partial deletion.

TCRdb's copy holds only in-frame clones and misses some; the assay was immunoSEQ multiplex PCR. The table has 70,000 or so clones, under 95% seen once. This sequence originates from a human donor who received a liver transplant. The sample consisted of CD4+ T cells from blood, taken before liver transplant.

The CDR3 DNA follows: TGTGCCAGTAGTGACCAACAGGGGTATCAGCCCCAGCATTTT. Translating it yields CASSDQQGYQPQHF. The chain combines TRBV19 with TRBJ1-5, with 7 bases fitting TRBD1. Trimming took 5 bases from V and 5 from J; bases not matched to a gene: 6. Germline CDR1 is LNHDA and CDR2 is SQIVND (reference sequence). The CDR3 runs 14 residues.